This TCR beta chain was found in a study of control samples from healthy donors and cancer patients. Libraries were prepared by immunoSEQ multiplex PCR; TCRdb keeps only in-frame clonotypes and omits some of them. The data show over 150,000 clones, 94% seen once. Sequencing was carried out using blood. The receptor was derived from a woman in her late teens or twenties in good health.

CDR3 in DNA: TGTGCCAGCAGCTCCCGACATGGGGATCTTACTGTCTCTGGAAACACCATATATTTT. Amino acids: CASSSRHGDLTVSGNTIYF. The chain joins TRBV7-2 to TRBJ1-3, with D uncertain. The CDR3 extends over 19 amino acids. CDR1 is SGHTA, CDR2 FQGNSA, per germline. Trimming took 4 bases from V and 0 from J, leaving 22 bases between them.